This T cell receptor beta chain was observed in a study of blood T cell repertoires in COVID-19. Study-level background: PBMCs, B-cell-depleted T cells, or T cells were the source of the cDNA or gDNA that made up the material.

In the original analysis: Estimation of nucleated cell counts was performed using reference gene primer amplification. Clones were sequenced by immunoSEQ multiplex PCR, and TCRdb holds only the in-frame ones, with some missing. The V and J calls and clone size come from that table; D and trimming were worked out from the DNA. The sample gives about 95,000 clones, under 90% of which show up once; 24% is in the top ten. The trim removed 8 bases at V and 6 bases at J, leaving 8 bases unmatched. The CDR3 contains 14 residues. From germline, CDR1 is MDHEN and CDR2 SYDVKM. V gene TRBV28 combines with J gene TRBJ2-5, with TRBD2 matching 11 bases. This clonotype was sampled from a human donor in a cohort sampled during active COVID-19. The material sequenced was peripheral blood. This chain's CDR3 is CASFSGGAGKTQYF. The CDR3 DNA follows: TGTGCCAGCTTTAGCGGGGGGGCCGGGAAGACCCAGTACTTC.